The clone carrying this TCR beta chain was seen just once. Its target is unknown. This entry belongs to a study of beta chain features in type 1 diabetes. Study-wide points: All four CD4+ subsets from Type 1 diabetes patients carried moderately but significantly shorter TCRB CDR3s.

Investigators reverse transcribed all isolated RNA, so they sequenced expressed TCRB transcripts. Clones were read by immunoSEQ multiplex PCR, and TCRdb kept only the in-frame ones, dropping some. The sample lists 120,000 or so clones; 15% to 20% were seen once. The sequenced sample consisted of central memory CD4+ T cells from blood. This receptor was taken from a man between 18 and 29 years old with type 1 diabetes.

This CDR3 is CASSGSGGERGNEQFF. The CDR3 DNA follows: TGTGCCAGCAGCGGTAGCGGGGGGGAGAGGGGGAATGAGCAGTTCTTC. The chain links TRBV5-4 to TRBJ2-1; TRBD2 matches 11 bases. The CDR3 has 16 amino acids. Germline trimming cut 4 bases from V and 7 bases from J; bases unmatched to any gene: 10. Germline CDR1 reads SGHNT; CDR2 reads YYREEE (reference sequence).